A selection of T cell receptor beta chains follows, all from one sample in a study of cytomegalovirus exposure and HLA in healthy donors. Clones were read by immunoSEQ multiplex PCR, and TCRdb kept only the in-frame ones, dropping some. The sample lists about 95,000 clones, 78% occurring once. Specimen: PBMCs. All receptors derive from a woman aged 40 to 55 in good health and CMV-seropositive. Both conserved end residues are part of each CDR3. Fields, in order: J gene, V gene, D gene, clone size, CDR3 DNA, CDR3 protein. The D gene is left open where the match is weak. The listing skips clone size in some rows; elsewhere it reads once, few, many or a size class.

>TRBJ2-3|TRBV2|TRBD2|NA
TGTGCCAGCAGTGACGGGACTATGGATACGCAGTATTTT
CASSDGTMDTQYF
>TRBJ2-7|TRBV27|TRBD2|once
TGTGCCAGCAGTTTATTGGGAGGGACCGGCTACGAGCAGTACTTC
CASSLLGGTGYEQYF
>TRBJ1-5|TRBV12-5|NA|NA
TGTGCTAGTGGTTTGATTAGCGGGGGGTACATCAATCAGCCCCAGCATTTT
CASGLISGGYINQPQHF
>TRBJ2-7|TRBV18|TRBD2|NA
TGTGCCAGCTCACCCCAAGCCGGACTAGCGTACGAGCAGTACTTC
CASSPQAGLAYEQYF
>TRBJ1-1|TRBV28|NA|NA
TGTGCCAGCAGTTTACAGGGCTGGACTGAAGCTTTCTTT
CASSLQGWTEAFF
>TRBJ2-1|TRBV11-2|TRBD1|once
TGTGCCAGCAGCGCGACAGGGGGTTCCTACAATGAGCAGTTCTTC
CASSATGGSYNEQFF
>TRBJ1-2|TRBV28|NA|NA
TGTGCCAGCAGGCTCAGAACGGGGTTTAACTATGGCTACACCTTC
CASRLRTGFNYGYTF
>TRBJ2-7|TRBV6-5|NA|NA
TGTGCCAGCGGGTCGGGAAGGGCGCGCGAGCAGTACTTC
CASGSGRAREQYF
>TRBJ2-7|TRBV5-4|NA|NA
TGTGCCAGCAGCGGAAGACACACCAGCTCCTACGAGCAGTACTTC
CASSGRHTSSYEQYF
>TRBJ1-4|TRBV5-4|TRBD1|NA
TGTGCCAGCAGCGTACAGGGGTTTGTTGAAAAACTGTTTTTT
CASSVQGFVEKLFF
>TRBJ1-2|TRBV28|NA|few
TGTGCCAGCAGTTGGAGGGACTATGGCTACACCTTC
CASSWRDYGYTF
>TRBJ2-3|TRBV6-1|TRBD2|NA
TGTGCCAGCAGTGTACTTTTAGCGGGGCCCACAGATACGCAGTATTTT
CASSVLLAGPTDTQYF
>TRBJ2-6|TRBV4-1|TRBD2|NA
TGCGCCAGCAGCCCCTCCGGAGGACTAGCGGGGGACTCTGGGGCCAACGTCCTGACTTTC
CASSPSGGLAGDSGANVLTF
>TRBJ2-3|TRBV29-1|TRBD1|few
TGCAGCGTTGAAGGCAGACAGGGCCGCACAGATACGCAGTATTTT
CSVEGRQGRTDTQYF
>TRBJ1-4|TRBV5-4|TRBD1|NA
TGTGCCAGCAGCCAAGAGCCCTCATCAGGGGGCTATGAAAAACTGTTTTTT
CASSQEPSSGGYEKLFF
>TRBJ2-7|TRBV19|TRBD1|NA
TGTGCCAGTAGGAGAGGGCAGGGGGCCTATGAGCAGTACTTC
CASRRGQGAYEQYF
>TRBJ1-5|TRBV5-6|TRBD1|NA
TGTGCCAGCAACTTGGGGGGACAGGGGAACTCTCAGCCCCAGCATTTT
CASNLGGQGNSQPQHF
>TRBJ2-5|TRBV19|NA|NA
TGTGCCAGTAGTCAAATAGCGGAAGAGACCCAGTACTTC
CASSQIAEETQYF
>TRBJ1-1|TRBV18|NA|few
TGTGCCAGCTCACCAGCAACAGGGAAAACTGAAGCTTTCTTT
CASSPATGKTEAFF
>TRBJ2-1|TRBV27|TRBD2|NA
TGTGCCAGCACTAGGGGACTAGCGGGAGTCGGTGAGCAGTTCTTC
CASTRGLAGVGEQFF
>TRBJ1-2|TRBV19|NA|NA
TGTGCCAGTACCCGGGCCGCCTCACGGGGCGGGAGTCCCTATGGCTACACCTTC
CASTRAASRGGSPYGYTF
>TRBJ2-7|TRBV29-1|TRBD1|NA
TGCAGCGTTGTCCTACAGGGGGTATACGAGCAGTACTTC
CSVVLQGVYEQYF
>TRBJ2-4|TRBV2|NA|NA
TGTGCCAGCAGCTATTCCAAAAACATTCAGTACTTC
CASSYSKNIQYF
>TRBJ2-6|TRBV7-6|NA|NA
TGTGCCAGCAGCTTAACCAGCTCTGGGGCCAACGTCCTGACTTTC
CASSLTSSGANVLTF
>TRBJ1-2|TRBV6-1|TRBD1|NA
TGTGCCAGCAGTGAACAAGAAGAGGGGGCGTATGGCTACACCTTC
CASSEQEEGAYGYTF
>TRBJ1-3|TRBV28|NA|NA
TGTGCCAGCAGCCAAACTGGAAACACCATATATTTT
CASSQTGNTIYF
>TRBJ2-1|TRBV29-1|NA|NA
TGCAGCGTTGTCGAGTTTTACAATGAGCAGTTCTTC
CSVVEFYNEQFF
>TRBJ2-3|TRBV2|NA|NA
TGTGCCAGCCCAAAAGGCGGTAGTCCCACAGATACGCAGTATTTT
CASPKGGSPTDTQYF
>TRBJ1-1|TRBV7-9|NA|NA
TGTGCCAGCAGTCCCCCCTTGATCGGCAGCGACACTGAAGCTTTCTTT
CASSPPLIGSDTEAFF
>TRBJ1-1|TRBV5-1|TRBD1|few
TGCGCCAGCAGCCCGGGGACAGGGGGGAACACTGAAGCTTTCTTT
CASSPGTGGNTEAFF
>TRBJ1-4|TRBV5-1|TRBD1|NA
TGCGCCAGCAGCTTGGACGGGACAGAAGACGAAAAACTGTTTTTT
CASSLDGTEDEKLFF
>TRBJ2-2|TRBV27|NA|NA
TGTGCCAGCAGTTTTATGCGGAACACCGGGGAGCTGTTTTTT
CASSFMRNTGELFF
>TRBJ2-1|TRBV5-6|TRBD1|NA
TGTGCCAGCAGCTCAGGGACAGGGGGCCCTTCTATCAATGAGCAGTTCTTC
CASSSGTGGPSINEQFF
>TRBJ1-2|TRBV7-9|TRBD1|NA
TGTGCCAGCAGCTTAGTGGTTGGAGGGGGCCTGCCTAACTATGGCTACACCTTC
CASSLVVGGGLPNYGYTF
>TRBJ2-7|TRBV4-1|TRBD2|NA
TGCGCCAGCAGCCCCGCGGGAGGGCCTTTCTTCGAGCAGTACTTC
CASSPAGGPFFEQYF
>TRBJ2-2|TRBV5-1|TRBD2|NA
TGCGCCAGCAGCTTAAGAGCGGGAGGAGAAACCGGGGAGCTGTTTTTT
CASSLRAGGETGELFF
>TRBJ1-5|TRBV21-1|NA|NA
TGTGCCAGCAGCAAGACAGGGGTTAGCAATCAGCCCCAGCATTTT
CASSKTGVSNQPQHF